These T cell receptor beta chains were read from a single sample in a study of T cells in localized non-small cell lung cancer. Sequenced by immunoSEQ multiplex PCR; TCRdb stores in-frame clones only, minus some. The sample has about 40,000 clones, 86% seen once; the top ten hold about 6.5%. The material was peripheral blood, obtained before any cancer treatment. These receptors originate from a man aged 35-69 years with stage I lung adenocarcinoma. Both conserved end residues are part of each CDR3. A D gene is named only where the DNA matches it firmly. Clone size, where shown, is once, few, many, or a class for clones that have expanded.

cdr3_length	clone_size	d_call	j_call	v_call	cdr3_aa
18	NA	TRBD2	TRBJ2-3	TRBV4-1	CASSQARLTSGWGDTQYF
15	few	TRBD2	TRBJ2-1	TRBV15	CATSFGTSGSNEQFF
15	NA	TRBD2	TRBJ2-3	TRBV2	CASSEALAGTDTQYF
14	NA	NA	TRBJ2-5	TRBV7-2	CASSFSGQQETQYF
14	NA	TRBD1	TRBJ2-3	TRBV28	CASSLTGGTDTQYF
13	few	TRBD1	TRBJ1-5	TRBV19	CASSRQGWQPQHF
17	NA	NA	TRBJ1-6	TRBV4-3	CASSQDRAGRDWSPLHF
14	NA	NA	TRBJ2-2	TRBV29-1	CSVLARMNTGELFF
20	NA	TRBD2	TRBJ2-4	TRBV10-1	CASSDFVWTSEYDGKNIQYF
18	NA	TRBD2	TRBJ2-1	TRBV27	CASSLSWASGPSYNEQFF
15	NA	NA	TRBJ1-1	TRBV5-1	CASSPDPGGFTEAFF
13	NA	NA	TRBJ2-7	TRBV5-6	CASSLNGGYEQYF
13	NA	NA	TRBJ2-1	TRBV7-6	CASSLNGYNEQFF
15	NA	NA	TRBJ2-7	TRBV19	CASSIMWSASYEQYF
15	NA	NA	TRBJ2-7	TRBV7-8	CASSFEGGGTYEQYF
14	NA	NA	TRBJ1-2	TRBV6-5	CASGKWGGEYGYTF
12	NA	NA	TRBJ2-5	TRBV30	CAWGTLQETQYF
15	NA	TRBD1	TRBJ1-2	TRBV10-3	CAISYDRGPNYGYTF
15	NA	TRBD1	TRBJ1-2	TRBV4-1	CASSLSGQGAYGYTF
13	NA	NA	TRBJ1-1	TRBV14	CASSQFENTEAFF
16	NA	NA	TRBJ1-6	TRBV27	CASSLGLGTGNSPLHF
15	NA	NA	TRBJ2-1	TRBV5-6	CASSLFATSYNEQFF
15	NA	NA	TRBJ1-4	TRBV28	CASSLGRGLNEKLFF
15	NA	TRBD2	TRBJ2-2	TRBV6-5	CASSPYIAGPGELFF
13	NA	TRBD1	TRBJ1-2	TRBV4-3	CASRSNGQGGYTF
10	few	TRBD1	TRBJ2-1	TRBV10-3	CAIGQGVQFF
13	NA	NA	TRBJ2-1	TRBV5-1	CASKGTSRNEQFF
16	NA	TRBD2	TRBJ2-1	TRBV7-9	CASSLRTSGKYNEQFF